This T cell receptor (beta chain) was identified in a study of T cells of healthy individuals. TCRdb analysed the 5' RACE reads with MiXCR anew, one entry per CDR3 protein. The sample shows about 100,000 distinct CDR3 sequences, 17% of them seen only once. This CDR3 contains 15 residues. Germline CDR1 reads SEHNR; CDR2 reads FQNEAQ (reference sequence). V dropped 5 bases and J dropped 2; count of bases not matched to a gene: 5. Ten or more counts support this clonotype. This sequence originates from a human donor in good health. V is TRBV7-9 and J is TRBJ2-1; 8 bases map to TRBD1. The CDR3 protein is CASSGGQGTYNEQFF. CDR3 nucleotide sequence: TGTGCCAGCAGCGGAGGACAGGGAACCTACAATGAGCAGTTCTTC.